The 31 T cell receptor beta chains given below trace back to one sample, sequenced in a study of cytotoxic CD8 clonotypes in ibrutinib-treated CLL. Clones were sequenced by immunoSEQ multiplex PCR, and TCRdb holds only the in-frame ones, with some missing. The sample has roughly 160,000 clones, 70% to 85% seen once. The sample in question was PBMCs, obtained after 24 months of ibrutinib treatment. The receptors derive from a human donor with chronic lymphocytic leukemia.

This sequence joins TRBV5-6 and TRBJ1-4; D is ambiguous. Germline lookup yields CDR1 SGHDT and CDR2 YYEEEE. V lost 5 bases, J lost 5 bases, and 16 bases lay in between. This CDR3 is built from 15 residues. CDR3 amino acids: CASRGPGWSNEKLFF. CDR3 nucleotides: TGTGCCAGCAGAGGGCCCGGCTGGTCCAATGAAAAACTGTTTTTT.

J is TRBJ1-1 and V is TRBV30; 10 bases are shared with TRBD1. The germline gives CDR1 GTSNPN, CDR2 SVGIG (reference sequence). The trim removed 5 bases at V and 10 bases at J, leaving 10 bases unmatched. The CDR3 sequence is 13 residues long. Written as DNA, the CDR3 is TGTGCCTGGCGTAGACAGGGGGCGCTGGGAGCTTTCTTT. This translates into CAWRRQGALGAFF. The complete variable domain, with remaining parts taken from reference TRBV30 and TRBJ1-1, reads SQTIHQWPATLVQPVGSPLSLECTVEGTSNPNLYWYRQAAGRGLQLLFYSVGIGQISSEVPQNLSASRPQDRQFILSSKKLLLSDSGFYLCAWRRQGALGAFFGQGTRLTVV.

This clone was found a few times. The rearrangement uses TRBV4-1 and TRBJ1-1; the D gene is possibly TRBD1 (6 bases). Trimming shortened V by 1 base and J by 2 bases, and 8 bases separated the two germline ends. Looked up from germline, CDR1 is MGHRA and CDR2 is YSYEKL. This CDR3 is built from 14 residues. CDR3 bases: TGCGCCAGCAGCCAAGGGACAGCTAACACTGAAGCTTTCTTT. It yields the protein CASSQGTANTEAFF.

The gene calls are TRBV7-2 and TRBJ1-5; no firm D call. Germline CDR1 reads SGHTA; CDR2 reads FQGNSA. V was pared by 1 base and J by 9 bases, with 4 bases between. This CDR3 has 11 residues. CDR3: CASSLDGPQHF. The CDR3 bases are TGTGCCAGCAGCTTAGACGGGCCCCAGCATTTT. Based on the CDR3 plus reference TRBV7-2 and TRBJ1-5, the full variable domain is GAGVSQSPSNKVTEKGKDVELRCDPISGHTALYWYRQSLGQGLEFLIYFQGNSAPDKSGLPSDRFSAERTGGSVSTLTIQRTQQEDSAVYLCASSLDGPQHFGDGTRLSIL.

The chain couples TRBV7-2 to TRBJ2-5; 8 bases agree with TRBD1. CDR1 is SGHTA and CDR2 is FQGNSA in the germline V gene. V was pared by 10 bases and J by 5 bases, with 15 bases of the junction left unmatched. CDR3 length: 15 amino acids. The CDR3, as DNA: TGTGCCAAGTCCCCGGGACAGGCGATCTCGGAGACCCAGTACTTC. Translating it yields CAKSPGQAISETQYF.

This CDR3 is CASSLSKGEQYF. The CDR3 bases are TGTGCCAGCAGCTTGTCGAAGGGAGAGCAGTACTTC. The gene calls are TRBV5-8 and TRBJ2-7; D not certain. Germline CDR1 reads SGHTS; CDR2 reads YDEGEE. CDR3 length equals 12 residues. Trimming took off 1 base at V and 7 bases at J, with 9 bases between the two ends.

DNA for the CDR3: TGTGCCAGTAGTAGGGGGACAGGGGAAAGTAGCAATCAGCCCCAGCATTTT. Its protein is CASSRGTGESSNQPQHF. This rearrangement joins TRBV19 to TRBJ1-5; 10 nucleotides align to TRBD1. In germline, CDR1 is LNHDA, CDR2 SQIVND (reference sequence). CDR3 length equals 17 residues. The trim removed 4 bases at V and 0 bases at J, leaving 6 bases unmatched.

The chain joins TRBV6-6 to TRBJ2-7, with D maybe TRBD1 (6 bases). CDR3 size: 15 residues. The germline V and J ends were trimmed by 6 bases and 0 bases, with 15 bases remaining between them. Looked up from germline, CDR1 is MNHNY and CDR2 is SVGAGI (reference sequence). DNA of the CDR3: TGTGCCAGCAGGGGACAAGCCTCGGACTCCTACGAGCAGTACTTC. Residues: CASRGQASDSYEQYF.

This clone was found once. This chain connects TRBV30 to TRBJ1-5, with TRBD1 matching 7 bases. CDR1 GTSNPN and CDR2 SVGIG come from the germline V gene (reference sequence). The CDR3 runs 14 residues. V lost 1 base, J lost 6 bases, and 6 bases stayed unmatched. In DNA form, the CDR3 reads TGTGCCTGGAGTGACCAGGGGGGGCCTCAGCCCCAGCATTTT. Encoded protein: CAWSDQGGPQPQHF.

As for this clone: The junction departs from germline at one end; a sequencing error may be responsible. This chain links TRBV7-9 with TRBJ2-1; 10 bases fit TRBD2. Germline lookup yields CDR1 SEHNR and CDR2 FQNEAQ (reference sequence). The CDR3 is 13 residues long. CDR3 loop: CASSLVGLAGELF. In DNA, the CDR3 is TGTGCCAGCAGCTTAGTAGGGCTAGCGGGAGAACTCTTC.

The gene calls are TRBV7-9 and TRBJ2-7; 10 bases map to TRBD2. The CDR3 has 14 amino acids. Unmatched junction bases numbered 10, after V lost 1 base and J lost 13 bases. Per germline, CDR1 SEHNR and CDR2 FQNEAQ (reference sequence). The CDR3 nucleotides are TGTGCCAGCAGCTTAGTTCGGACTAGCGGACAGCGATACTTC. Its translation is CASSLVRTSGQRYF.

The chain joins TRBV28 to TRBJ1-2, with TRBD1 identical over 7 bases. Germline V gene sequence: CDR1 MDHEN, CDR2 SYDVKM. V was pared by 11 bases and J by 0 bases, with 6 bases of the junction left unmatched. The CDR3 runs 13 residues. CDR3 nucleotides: TGTGCCGCACACGACAGGGCTAACTATGGCTACACCTTC. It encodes CAAHDRANYGYTF.

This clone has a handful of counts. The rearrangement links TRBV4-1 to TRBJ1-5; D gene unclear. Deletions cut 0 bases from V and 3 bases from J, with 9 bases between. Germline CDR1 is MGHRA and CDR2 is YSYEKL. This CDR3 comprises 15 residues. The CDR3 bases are TGCGCCAGCAGCCAAGAAGACCGGCTCAATCAGCCCCAGCATTTT. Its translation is CASSQEDRLNQPQHF.

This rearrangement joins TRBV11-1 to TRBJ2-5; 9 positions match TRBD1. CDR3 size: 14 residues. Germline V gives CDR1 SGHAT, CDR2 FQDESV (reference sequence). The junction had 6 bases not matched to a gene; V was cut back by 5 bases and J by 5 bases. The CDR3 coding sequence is TGTGCCAGCAGCCTACAGGGGGCTGTGGAGACCCAGTACTTC. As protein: CASSLQGAVETQYF.

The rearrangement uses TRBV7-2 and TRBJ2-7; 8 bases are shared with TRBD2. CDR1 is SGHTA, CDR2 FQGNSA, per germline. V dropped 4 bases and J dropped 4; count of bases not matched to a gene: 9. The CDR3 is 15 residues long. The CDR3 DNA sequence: TGTGCCAGCAGCTCCCCGGGGAGCGGGAGTTACGAGCAGTACTTC. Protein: CASSSPGSGSYEQYF.

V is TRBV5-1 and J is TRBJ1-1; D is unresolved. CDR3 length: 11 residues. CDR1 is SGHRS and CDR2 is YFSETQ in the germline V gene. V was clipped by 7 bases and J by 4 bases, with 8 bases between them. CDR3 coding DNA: TGCGCCAGCCTTAGTGGCACTGAAGCTTTCTTT. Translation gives CASLSGTEAFF. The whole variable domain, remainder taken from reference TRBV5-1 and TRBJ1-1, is KAGVTQTPRYLIKTRGQQVTLSCSPISGHRSVSWYQQTPGQGLQFLFEYFSETQRNKGNFPGRFSGRQFSNSRSEMNVSTLELGDSALYLCASLSGTEAFFGQGTRLTVV.

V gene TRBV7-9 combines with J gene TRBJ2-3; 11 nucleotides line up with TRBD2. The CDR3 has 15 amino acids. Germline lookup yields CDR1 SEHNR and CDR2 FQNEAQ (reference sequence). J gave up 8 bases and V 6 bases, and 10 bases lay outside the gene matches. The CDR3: CASSIAGGLVGTQYF. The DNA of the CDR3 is TGTGCCAGCAGTATAGCGGGAGGGCTGGTCGGTACGCAGTATTTT.

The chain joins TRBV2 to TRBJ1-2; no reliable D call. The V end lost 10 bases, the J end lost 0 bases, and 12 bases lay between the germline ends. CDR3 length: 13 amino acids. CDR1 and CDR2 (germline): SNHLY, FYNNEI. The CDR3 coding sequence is TGTGCCATCCAGGTGGAGGCTAACTATGGCTACACCTTC. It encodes CAIQVEANYGYTF.

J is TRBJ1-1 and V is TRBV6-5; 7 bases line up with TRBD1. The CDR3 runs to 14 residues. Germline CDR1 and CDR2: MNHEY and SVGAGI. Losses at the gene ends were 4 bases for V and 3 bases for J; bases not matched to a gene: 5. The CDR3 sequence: CASSWDSMDTEAFF. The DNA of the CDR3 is TGTGCCAGCAGTTGGGACAGTATGGACACTGAAGCTTTCTTT.

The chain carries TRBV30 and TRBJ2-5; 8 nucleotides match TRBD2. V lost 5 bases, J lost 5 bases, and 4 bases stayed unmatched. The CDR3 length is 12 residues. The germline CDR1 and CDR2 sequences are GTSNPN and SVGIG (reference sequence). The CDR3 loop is CAWAGGWETQYF. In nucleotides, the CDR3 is TGTGCCTGGGCGGGAGGTTGGGAGACCCAGTACTTC.

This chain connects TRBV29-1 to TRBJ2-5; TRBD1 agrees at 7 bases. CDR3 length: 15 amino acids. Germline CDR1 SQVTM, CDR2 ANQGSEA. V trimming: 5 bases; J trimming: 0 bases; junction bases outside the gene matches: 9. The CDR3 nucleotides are TGCAGCGTTTCCGGGACAGCTAAGGACCAAGAGACCCAGTACTTC. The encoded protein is CSVSGTAKDQETQYF.

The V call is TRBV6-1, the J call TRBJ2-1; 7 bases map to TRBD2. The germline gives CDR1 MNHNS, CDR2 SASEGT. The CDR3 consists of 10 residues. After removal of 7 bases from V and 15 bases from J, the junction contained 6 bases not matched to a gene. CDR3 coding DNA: TGTGCCAGCATAAGGGGCGGGGGGTTCTTC. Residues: CASIRGGGFF.

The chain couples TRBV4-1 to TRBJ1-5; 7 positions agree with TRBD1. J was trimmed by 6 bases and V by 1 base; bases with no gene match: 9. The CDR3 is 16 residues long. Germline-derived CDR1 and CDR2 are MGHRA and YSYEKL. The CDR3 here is CASSQGLRGRGQPQHF. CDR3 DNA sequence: TGCGCCAGCAGCCAAGGTCTTAGGGGGCGCGGTCAGCCCCAGCATTTT.

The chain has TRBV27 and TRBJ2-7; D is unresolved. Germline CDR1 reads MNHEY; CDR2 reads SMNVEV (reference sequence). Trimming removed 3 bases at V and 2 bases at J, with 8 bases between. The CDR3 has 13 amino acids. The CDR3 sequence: CASSFGTTYEQYF. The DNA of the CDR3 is TGTGCCAGCAGTTTTGGTACTACCTACGAGCAGTACTTC.

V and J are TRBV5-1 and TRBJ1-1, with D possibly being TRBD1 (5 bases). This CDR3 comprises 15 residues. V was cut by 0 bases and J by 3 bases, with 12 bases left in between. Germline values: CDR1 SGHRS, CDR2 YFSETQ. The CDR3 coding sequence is TGCGCCAGCAGCTTGGTTTGGGGGGACGACACTGAAGCTTTCTTT. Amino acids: CASSLVWGDDTEAFF. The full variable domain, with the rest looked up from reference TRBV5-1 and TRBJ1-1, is KAGVTQTPRYLIKTRGQQVTLSCSPISGHRSVSWYQQTPGQGLQFLFEYFSETQRNKGNFPGRFSGRQFSNSRSEMNVSTLELGDSALYLCASSLVWGDDTEAFFGQGTRLTVV.

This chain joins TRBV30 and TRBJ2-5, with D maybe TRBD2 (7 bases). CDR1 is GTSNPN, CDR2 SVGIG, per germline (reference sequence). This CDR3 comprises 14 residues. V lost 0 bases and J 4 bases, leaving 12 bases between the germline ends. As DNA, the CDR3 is TGTGCCTGGAGTGTAGGGGGGGCGAGAGAGACCCAGTACTTC. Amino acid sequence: CAWSVGGARETQYF.

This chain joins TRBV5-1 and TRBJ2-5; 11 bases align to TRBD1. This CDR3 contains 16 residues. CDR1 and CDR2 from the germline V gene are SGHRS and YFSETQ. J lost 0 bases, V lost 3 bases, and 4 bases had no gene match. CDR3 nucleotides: TGCGCCAGCAGCTCTGGGACAGGGGGGTACCAAGAGACCCAGTACTTC. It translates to CASSSGTGGYQETQYF.

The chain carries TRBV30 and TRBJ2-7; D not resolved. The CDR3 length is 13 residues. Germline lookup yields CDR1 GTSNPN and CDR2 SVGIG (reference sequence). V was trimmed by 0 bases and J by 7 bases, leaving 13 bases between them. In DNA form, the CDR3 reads TGTGCCTGGAGTGTACTCAGGCTACGGGAGCAGTACTTC. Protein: CAWSVLRLREQYF.

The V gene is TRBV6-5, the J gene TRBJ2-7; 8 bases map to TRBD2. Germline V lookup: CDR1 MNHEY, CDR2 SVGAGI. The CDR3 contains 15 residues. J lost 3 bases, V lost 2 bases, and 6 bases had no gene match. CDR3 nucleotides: TGTGCCAGCAGTTACGGCGGGGGGCCGGTCTACGAGCAGTACTTC. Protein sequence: CASSYGGGPVYEQYF.

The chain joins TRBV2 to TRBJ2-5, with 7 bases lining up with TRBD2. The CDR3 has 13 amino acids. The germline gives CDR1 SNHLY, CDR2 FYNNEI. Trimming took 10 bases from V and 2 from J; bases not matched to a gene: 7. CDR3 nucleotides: TGTGCCACCTCATGGACTAGTCAAGAGACCCAGTACTTC. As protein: CATSWTSQETQYF. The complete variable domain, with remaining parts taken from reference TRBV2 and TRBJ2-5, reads EPEVTQTPSHQVTQMGQEVILRCVPISNHLYFYWYRQILGQKVEFLVSFYNNEISEKSEIFDDQFSVERPDGSNFTLKIRSTKLEDSAMYFCATSWTSQETQYFGPGTRLLVL.

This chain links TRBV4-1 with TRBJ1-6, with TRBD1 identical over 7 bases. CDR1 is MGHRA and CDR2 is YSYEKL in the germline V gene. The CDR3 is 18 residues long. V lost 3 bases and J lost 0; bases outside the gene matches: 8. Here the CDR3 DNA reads TGCGCCAGCAGCCAGTTGTTAGGGGGCAGCTCCTATAATTCACCCCTCCACTTT. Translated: CASSQLLGGSSYNSPLHF.